Below, one T cell receptor beta chain is given with its context. The data are from a study of T cell changes during pregnancy in multiple sclerosis. The method was immunoSEQ multiplex PCR; TCRdb's version includes in-frame clones alone and lacks a portion of them. The sample comprises under 95,000 clones, more than 90% of which are singletons, and roughly 2% rests with the top ten. V was trimmed by 7 bases and J by 1 base, leaving 16 bases between them. This CDR3 is built from 15 residues. Per the germline V gene, CDR1 is MNHEY and CDR2 is SMNVEV (reference sequence). This sequence originates from a female donor with multiple sclerosis, enrolled in a pregnancy study. The rearrangement uses TRBV27 and TRBJ2-5, with D maybe TRBD2 (5 bases). This material consisted of peripheral blood, taken in the second trimester of pregnancy. CDR3 in amino acids: CASKRAPWGQETQYF. The CDR3 nucleotides are TGTGCCAGCAAGAGGGCCCCTTGGGGCCAAGAGACCCAGTACTTC.